The rows below give T cell receptor beta chains drawn from one sample of a study of shared clonotypes between healthy human individuals. Sequenced by immunoSEQ multiplex PCR; TCRdb stores in-frame clones only, minus some. The sample comprises over 2,000,000 clones, about 93% of which are singletons, and 1.5% to 2% rests with the top ten. Source material: naive CD8+ T cells from PBMCs. The source is a man aged 18 to 30 in good health. Some clones in this sample may be carry-over from other donors' samples. Both conserved end residues are part of each CDR3. The D gene is left open where the match is weak. Clone size is shown for a subset of rows, as once, few, many or a class of expanded clone.

j_gene | v_gene | len | d_gene | abundance | CDR3aa | CDR3nt
TRBJ1-2 | TRBV5-1 | 11 | NA | NA | CASSGDYGYTF | TGCGCCAGCAGCGGGGATTATGGCTACACCTTC
TRBJ2-1 | TRBV7-2 | 15 | NA | NA | CASSARYGGYNEQFF | TGTGCCAGCAGCGCTAGGTATGGGGGGTACAATGAGCAGTTCTTC
TRBJ2-5 | TRBV2 | 17 | TRBD2 | NA | CASSPGLAGGPGETQYF | TGTGCCAGCAGTCCCGGACTAGCGGGAGGGCCGGGGGAGACCCAGTACTTC
TRBJ1-2 | TRBV5-1 | 16 | NA | NA | CASSLAGASLNPGYTF | TGCGCCAGCAGCTTGGCCGGGGCGTCGTTGAATCCTGGCTACACCTTC
TRBJ2-7 | TRBV27 | 14 | NA | NA | CASNPFRAYSEQYF | TGTGCCAGCAATCCATTCCGGGCGTACTCCGAGCAGTACTTC
TRBJ2-7 | TRBV9 | 15 | TRBD2 | NA | CASSEYWTSGYEQYF | TGTGCCAGCAGCGAGTATTGGACTAGCGGTTACGAGCAGTACTTC
TRBJ2-7 | TRBV5-1 | 12 | NA | NA | CASSSDSYEQYF | TGCGCCAGCAGCTCCGACAGCTACGAGCAGTACTTC
TRBJ1-1 | TRBV27 | 12 | NA | NA | CASIGINTEAFF | TGTGCCAGCATAGGCATTAACACTGAAGCTTTCTTT
TRBJ1-2 | TRBV27 | 14 | NA | NA | CASSLPRPNYGYTF | TGTGCCAGCAGCCTCCCACGGCCAAACTATGGCTACACCTTC
TRBJ2-2 | TRBV5-6 | 12 | NA | NA | CASSSGGGELFF | TGTGCCAGCAGCTCCGGCGGCGGGGAGCTGTTTTTT
TRBJ1-2 | TRBV7-9 | 14 | NA | NA | CASSLGAKGTGYTF | TGTGCCAGCAGCTTAGGAGCCAAAGGGACTGGCTACACCTTC
TRBJ2-5 | TRBV19 | 12 | NA | NA | CASSIQGQTQYF | TGTGCCAGTAGTATCCAGGGACAGACCCAGTACTTC
TRBJ2-1 | TRBV27 | 16 | TRBD2 | NA | CASSLSGRASYNEQFF | TGTGCCAGCAGTCTTAGCGGGAGGGCCTCCTACAATGAGCAGTTCTTC
TRBJ1-1 | TRBV27 | 15 | NA | NA | CASRKSGGVYTEAFF | TGTGCCAGCCGGAAGTCGGGCGGAGTTTACACTGAAGCTTTCTTT
TRBJ2-5 | TRBV7-9 | 15 | NA | NA | CASSPYPGPGPTQYF | TGTGCCAGCAGCCCATATCCGGGCCCCGGTCCGACCCAGTACTTC
TRBJ1-1 | TRBV4-3 | 16 | NA | NA | CASSEKMGAPHTEAFF | TGCGCCAGCAGCGAAAAAATGGGGGCACCACACACTGAAGCTTTCTTT
TRBJ2-1 | TRBV7-6 | 14 | TRBD1 | NA | CASSSRDSYNEQFF | TGTGCCAGCAGTTCTCGGGACAGCTACAATGAGCAGTTCTTC
TRBJ1-1 | TRBV11-2 | 15 | NA | NA | CASSLDGGTFTEAFF | TGTGCCAGCAGCTTAGATGGGGGTACTTTCACTGAAGCTTTCTTT
TRBJ2-3 | TRBV6-1 | 15 | NA | NA | CASKLELAGADTQYF | TGTGCCAGCAAGTTGGAACTAGCCGGCGCAGATACGCAGTATTTT
TRBJ2-7 | TRBV28 | 14 | NA | NA | CASSLGRSNHEQYF | TGTGCCAGCAGTTTGGGGAGGTCAAACCACGAGCAGTACTTC
TRBJ1-1 | TRBV7-9 | 11 | NA | NA | CASSLSSEAFF | TGTGCCAGCAGCTTATCTTCTGAAGCTTTCTTT
TRBJ2-7 | TRBV14 | 16 | TRBD2 | NA | CASSPTSGRYSYEQYF | TGTGCCAGCAGTCCTACTAGCGGACGCTACTCCTACGAGCAGTACTTC
TRBJ2-7 | TRBV15 | 15 | TRBD2 | NA | CATRSGTSSMSEQYF | TGTGCCACCAGATCCGGGACTAGCAGTATGTCCGAGCAGTACTTC
TRBJ1-4 | TRBV21-1 | 17 | NA | NA | CASSAPPCRAKVSKLFF | TGTGCCAGCAGCGCCCCTCCCTGCAGGGCAAAGGTATCAAAACTGTTTTTT
TRBJ2-5 | TRBV7-8 | 15 | NA | NA | CASSLVGRPQETQYF | TGTGCCAGCAGCTTAGTCGGGAGACCCCAAGAGACCCAGTACTTC
TRBJ2-3 | TRBV7-3 | 16 | NA | NA | CASSLTGAGVPDTQYF | TGTGCCAGCAGCTTAACGGGGGCAGGGGTTCCAGATACGCAGTATTTT
TRBJ2-7 | TRBV4-1 | 13 | NA | NA | CASSQARGYEQYF | TGCGCCAGCAGCCAAGCCAGAGGCTACGAGCAGTACTTC
TRBJ1-1 | TRBV2 | 14 | NA | NA | CASSESGQGTEAFF | TGTGCCAGCAGTGAATCGGGGCAGGGAACTGAAGCTTTCTTT
TRBJ2-1 | TRBV4-3 | 15 | NA | once | CASSQDVNSYNEQFF | TGCGCCAGCAGCCAAGATGTTAACTCCTACAATGAGCAGTTCTTC
TRBJ2-7 | TRBV9 | 14 | NA | NA | CASSNAETGHEQYF | TGTGCCAGCAGCAACGCCGAAACAGGGCACGAGCAGTACTTC
TRBJ2-5 | TRBV9 | 16 | TRBD2 | NA | CASSPETISGMETQYF | TGTGCCAGCAGCCCAGAAACAATTAGCGGGATGGAGACCCAGTACTTC
TRBJ2-1 | TRBV11-2 | 16 | NA | NA | CASSLAVGRVVNEQFF | TGTGCCAGCAGCTTAGCGGTGGGACGGGTGGTTAATGAGCAGTTCTTC
TRBJ2-7 | TRBV5-1 | 16 | TRBD2 | NA | CASTVGSQRGRYEQYF | TGCGCCAGCACGGTCGGCTCGCAGCGGGGCCGCTACGAGCAGTACTTC
TRBJ2-3 | TRBV19 | 16 | TRBD1 | NA | CASSQEDRASTDTQYF | TGTGCCAGTAGTCAAGAGGACAGGGCCTCCACAGATACGCAGTATTTT
TRBJ2-3 | TRBV7-8 | 18 | NA | NA | CASSLVFAETLLGDTQYF | TGTGCCAGCAGCTTAGTCTTCGCAGAGACCCTTCTCGGGGATACGCAGTATTTT
TRBJ2-5 | TRBV27 | 16 | TRBD1 | NA | CASSFLGTGAPETQYF | TGTGCCAGCAGTTTTCTGGGGACAGGGGCACCAGAGACCCAGTACTTC
TRBJ2-7 | TRBV27 | 15 | TRBD2 | NA | CASSPRTGTSYEQYF | TGTGCCAGCAGTCCCCGCACCGGGACTAGCTACGAGCAGTACTTC